The 25 T cell receptor beta chains given below trace back to one sample, sequenced in a study of CD8+ T cells in alopecia areata. Extracted RNA was reverse transcribed into cDNA, the sequencing template. Profiling relied on immunoSEQ multiplex PCR, and the TCRdb table lists in-frame clones only, not all of them. The table records hundreds of thousands of clones, roughly 60% of them present only once. As for treatment: oral pan-JAK inhibitor, 5-10 mg twice daily. Sequenced here: CD4+ T cells sorted from blood, sampled at week 52, from a patient treated with tofacitinib. Every receptor here comes from a human donor with alopecia areata.

This CDR3 is CAISEPGQGRGYTF. DNA for the CDR3: TGTGCCATCAGTGAGCCAGGACAGGGTCGGGGCTACACCTTC. The V and J genes are TRBV10-3 and TRBJ1-2; 8 bases are shared with TRBD1. The CDR3 contains 14 residues. J was trimmed by 8 bases and V by 2 bases; bases with no gene match: 7. From germline, CDR1 is ENHRY and CDR2 SYGVKD.

In the case of this clone: Other DNA sequences in the sample encode the same CDR3. The CDR3, as DNA: TGTGCCAGCAGCTTGGGGGATCAGCCCCAGCATTTT. It specifies CASSLGDQPQHF. This chain uses TRBV5-6 with TRBJ1-5; D unresolved. Germline CDR1 SGHDT, CDR2 YYEEEE. CDR3 length: 12 residues. The V end was cut by 0 bases, the J end by 5 bases, with 3 bases between. The entire variable domain, with the rest obtained from reference TRBV5-6 and TRBJ1-5, is as follows: DAGVTQSPTHLIKTRGQQVTLRCSPKSGHDTVSWYQQALGQGPQFIFQYYEEEERQRGNFPDRFSGHQFPNYSSELNVNALLLGDSALYLCASSLGDQPQHFGDGTRLSIL.

J is TRBJ2-5 and V is TRBV27, with 7 bases that match TRBD2. This CDR3 has 13 amino acids. CDR1 is MNHEY, CDR2 SMNVEV, per germline (reference sequence). V dropped 7 bases and J dropped 9; count of bases not matched to a gene: 11. As DNA, the CDR3 is TGTGCCAGCAAGGTATTGGCGGGGGAAGCCCAGTACTTC. It translates to CASKVLAGEAQYF.

The gene calls are TRBV29-1 and TRBJ2-2; 10 positions match TRBD1. Per the germline V gene, CDR1 is SQVTM and CDR2 is ANQGSEA. V lost 7 bases to trimming and J lost 0 bases; unmatched junction nucleotides: 5. The CDR3 extends over 15 amino acids. This CDR3 is CSATGQGANTGELFF. For the CDR3, the DNA is TGCAGCGCAACCGGACAGGGGGCGAACACCGGGGAGCTGTTTTTT.

The chain combines TRBV29-1 with TRBJ1-1; the D gene is possibly TRBD1 (6 bases). This CDR3 contains 13 residues. The V end lost 6 bases, the J end lost 1 base, and 12 bases lay between the germline ends. Per the germline V gene, CDR1 is SQVTM and CDR2 is ANQGSEA. DNA for the CDR3: TGCAGCGTCGACAGGACAGCGAACACTGAAGCTTTCTTT. This codes for CSVDRTANTEAFF.

The sample holds one count of this clone. The CDR3, as DNA: TGTGCCAGCAGTTATTCCTACAGGGTTGGCACCGGGGAGCTGTTTTTT. Translated: CASSYSYRVGTGELFF. The chain employs TRBV6-5 and TRBJ2-2, with a tentative D call TRBD1 (6 bases). The CDR3 totals 16 residues. V was cut by 3 bases and J by 4 bases, with 15 bases left in between. The germline V gene has CDR1 MNHEY and CDR2 SVGAGI.

The J gene is TRBJ2-3, the V gene TRBV5-1; D might be TRBD1 (5 bases). Germline V CDR1 and CDR2: SGHRS, YFSETQ. This CDR3 is 16 amino acids long. V was trimmed by 0 bases and J by 1 base, leaving 12 bases between them. As DNA, the CDR3 is TGCGCCAGCAGCTTGGGACCCACAGGTGGCACAGATACGCAGTATTTT. It specifies CASSLGPTGGTDTQYF. Filled out from reference TRBV5-1 and TRBJ2-3, the complete variable domain reads KAGVTQTPRYLIKTRGQQVTLSCSPISGHRSVSWYQQTPGQGLQFLFEYFSETQRNKGNFPGRFSGRQFSNSRSEMNVSTLELGDSALYLCASSLGPTGGTDTQYFGPGTRLTVL.

The chain recombines TRBV25-1 with TRBJ2-2; TRBD2 might be the D (6 bases). Germline CDR1 is MGHDK and CDR2 is SYGVNS. V lost 7 bases and J lost 7, with 10 bases in between. The CDR3 sequence is 12 residues long. The CDR3 nucleotides are TGTGCCAGCATTAGCGGAGACGGGGAGCTGTTTTTT. It yields the protein CASISGDGELFF.

The chain couples TRBV11-2 to TRBJ2-7; D is perhaps TRBD2 (5 bases). Trimming cost V 4 bases and J 0 bases, with 10 bases left between them. Germline V lookup: CDR1 SGHAT, CDR2 FQNNGV. The CDR3 extends over 14 amino acids. The CDR3 sequence: CASSSRVRSYEQYF. The CDR3 DNA sequence: TGTGCCAGCAGCTCGCGGGTTCGCTCCTACGAGCAGTACTTC.

The V gene is TRBV30, the J gene TRBJ2-7; maybe TRBD2 (5 bases). This CDR3 has 13 residues. Germline V gene lookup returns CDR1 GTSNPN and CDR2 SVGIG (reference sequence). Trimming pared 0 bases from V and 7 bases from J, leaving 13 bases between. CDR3 sequence (DNA): TGTGCCTGGAGTGTAGGGATATCGGGAGAGCAGTACTTC. It yields the protein CAWSVGISGEQYF.

Note on this clone: In the same sample, other DNA sequences code for this CDR3. The chain is built from TRBV25-1 and TRBJ1-6; 7 bases are shared with TRBD1. The CDR3 runs 14 residues. V shed 4 bases and J 5 bases; nucleotides not matched to a gene: 2. From germline, CDR1 is MGHDK and CDR2 SYGVNS. The CDR3, as DNA: TGTGCCAGCAGTGTACAGGGGAATAATTCACCCCTCCACTTT. The encoded protein is CASSVQGNNSPLHF.

The genes are TRBV6-5 and TRBJ1-6, with a weak D call TRBD1 (6 bases). V was clipped by 6 bases and J by 10 bases, with 13 bases between them. The CDR3 spans 13 residues. The germline V gene has CDR1 MNHEY and CDR2 SVGAGI. CDR3 DNA: TGTGCCAGCAGGAACAGGGTCGGATCACCCCTCCACTTT. Translation: CASRNRVGSPLHF.

This chain uses TRBV7-6 with TRBJ2-5, with a weak D call TRBD2 (6 bases). Trimming shortened V by 1 base and J by 0 bases, and 9 bases separated the two germline ends. Looked up from germline, CDR1 is SGHVS and CDR2 is FNYEAQ. This CDR3 region has 15 residues. CDR3 sequence reads: CASSLGVADQETQYF. The CDR3 DNA is TGTGCCAGCAGCTTAGGGGTAGCGGACCAAGAGACCCAGTACTTC.

The chain employs TRBV2 and TRBJ2-1; 7 nucleotides agree with TRBD2. J gave up 1 base and V 5 bases, and 11 bases lay outside the gene matches. In germline, CDR1 is SNHLY, CDR2 FYNNEI. This CDR3 is 17 amino acids long. The CDR3 DNA follows: TGTGCCAGCAGTTATTTCTCCGGGAGGATTTCCTACAATGAGCAGTTCTTC. As protein: CASSYFSGRISYNEQFF.

This clone was detected once. The same CDR3 is also encoded by other DNA sequences in this sample. The chain uses TRBV30 and TRBJ1-1; 8 positions match TRBD1. V lost 0 bases, J lost 5 bases, and 2 bases stayed unmatched. The CDR3 length is 13 residues. Germline V lookup: CDR1 GTSNPN, CDR2 SVGIG (reference sequence). CDR3 in amino acids: CAWSVTGGTEAFF. The CDR3, as DNA: TGTGCCTGGAGTGTCACAGGGGGAACTGAAGCTTTCTTT. The full variable domain, its missing parts supplied by reference TRBV30 and TRBJ1-1, is SQTIHQWPATLVQPVGSPLSLECTVEGTSNPNLYWYRQAAGRGLQLLFYSVGIGQISSEVPQNLSASRPQDRQFILSSKKLLLSDSGFYLCAWSVTGGTEAFFGQGTRLTVV.

This clone occurred a few times. The rearrangement links TRBV30 to TRBJ2-7; D may match TRBD1 or TRBD2 (5 bases each). The germline V gene encodes CDR1 GTSNPN and CDR2 SVGIG (reference sequence). CDR3 size: 14 residues. V shed 2 bases and J shed 0 bases, with 11 bases lying between them. The CDR3 DNA reads as TGTGCCTGGAGTTCACGGGACGACTCCTACGAGCAGTACTTC. Translated: CAWSSRDDSYEQYF. The variable domain in full, completed from reference TRBV30 and TRBJ2-7, reads SQTIHQWPATLVQPVGSPLSLECTVEGTSNPNLYWYRQAAGRGLQLLFYSVGIGQISSEVPQNLSASRPQDRQFILSSKKLLLSDSGFYLCAWSSRDDSYEQYFGPGTRLTVT.

This sequence joins TRBV30 and TRBJ1-5, with D hard to call. CDR1 is GTSNPN, CDR2 SVGIG, per germline (reference sequence). The CDR3 totals 16 residues. The V gene lost 4 bases and the J gene lost 0 bases, with 16 bases spanning the gap. Here the CDR3 DNA reads TGTGCCTGGACTCCACGGACCCCGGATAGCAATCAGCCCCAGCATTTT. This codes for CAWTPRTPDSNQPQHF.

Only a few counts were recorded for this clone. V and J are TRBV5-1 and TRBJ2-5; D remains unclear. CDR3 length: 15 amino acids. V lost 4 bases and J lost 5, with 18 bases in between. Germline-derived CDR1 and CDR2 are SGHRS and YFSETQ. The CDR3 loop reads CASSPVTESGETQYF. In DNA form, the CDR3 reads TGCGCCAGCAGCCCAGTCACCGAATCCGGGGAGACCCAGTACTTC.

This clone has a handful of counts. The chain employs TRBV30 and TRBJ2-5, with TRBD1 matching 7 bases. The germline V gene has CDR1 GTSNPN and CDR2 SVGIG (reference sequence). V was pared by 3 bases and J by 5 bases, with 6 bases of the junction left unmatched. The CDR3 runs to 13 residues. The CDR3, as DNA: TGTGCCTGGAGCGCAGGGGGAAGGGAGACCCAGTACTTC. Translating gives CAWSAGGRETQYF.

V gene TRBV29-1 combines with J gene TRBJ1-1; D unresolved. The V end was cut by 2 bases, the J end by 4 bases, with 8 bases between. CDR1 SQVTM and CDR2 ANQGSEA come from the germline V gene. The CDR3 consists of 12 residues. CDR3 protein: CSVESLVTEAFF. The CDR3 region has the DNA TGCAGCGTTGAATCCCTGGTCACTGAAGCTTTCTTT. Full variable domain (rest looked up from reference TRBV29-1 and TRBJ1-1): SAVISQKPSRDICQRGTSLTIQCQVDSQVTMMFWYRQQPGQSLTLIATANQGSEATYESGFVIDKFPISRPNLTFSTLTVSNMSPEDSSIYLCSVESLVTEAFFGQGTRLTVV.

The chain uses TRBV7-2 and TRBJ2-3; TRBD1 might be the D (6 bases). Trimming pared 5 bases from V and 6 bases from J, leaving 12 bases between. The CDR3 extends over 13 amino acids. The V gene's germline CDR1 is SGHTA and CDR2 FQGNSA. The CDR3 is CASSRGGADTQYF. In nucleotides, the CDR3 is TGTGCCAGCAGCCGAGGGGGTGCCGATACGCAGTATTTT.

The rearrangement uses TRBV30 and TRBJ1-4; 10 nucleotides line up with TRBD1. The CDR3 consists of 14 residues. Germline lookup yields CDR1 GTSNPN and CDR2 SVGIG (reference sequence). The J segment lost 12 bases and the V segment lost 4 bases, leaving 11 bases of the junction unmatched. The CDR3 loop is CAWNPGTGASELFF. For the CDR3, the DNA is TGTGCCTGGAACCCCGGGACAGGGGCCTCTGAACTGTTTTTT. The full variable domain, rest sourced from reference TRBV30 and TRBJ1-4, is SQTIHQWPATLVQPVGSPLSLECTVEGTSNPNLYWYRQAAGRGLQLLFYSVGIGQISSEVPQNLSASRPQDRQFILSSKKLLLSDSGFYLCAWNPGTGASELFFGSGTQLSVL.

This sequence joins TRBV2 and TRBJ2-5; D not certain. V lost 6 bases, J lost 4 bases, and 15 bases lay in between. CDR1 and CDR2 from the germline V gene are SNHLY and FYNNEI. The length of the CDR3 is 14 residues. This CDR3 is CASSRRGTPETQYF. The CDR3 bases are TGTGCCAGCAGCCGACGAGGTACCCCAGAGACCCAGTACTTC. The full variable domain, its missing parts supplied by reference TRBV2 and TRBJ2-5, is EPEVTQTPSHQVTQMGQEVILRCVPISNHLYFYWYRQILGQKVEFLVSFYNNEISEKSEIFDDQFSVERPDGSNFTLKIRSTKLEDSAMYFCASSRRGTPETQYFGPGTRLLVL.

This clone was detected a few times. The rearrangement joins TRBV13 to TRBJ2-7, with 7 bases lining up with TRBD2. V lost 8 bases and J lost 3; bases outside the gene matches: 13. Germline V gene lookup returns CDR1 PRHDT and CDR2 FYEKMQ (reference sequence). This CDR3 has 15 amino acids. The CDR3 spells CASSLAPVADYEQYF. CDR3 coding DNA: TGTGCCAGCTCACTAGCGCCAGTAGCAGACTACGAGCAGTACTTC.

The V and J genes are TRBV9 and TRBJ2-2; no reliable D call. The V and J ends lost 0 bases and 4 bases respectively, with 7 bases between them. CDR1 is SGDLS, CDR2 YYNGEE, per germline. This CDR3 is built from 14 residues. Here the CDR3 DNA reads TGTGCCAGCAGCGTAGCCCCGACCACCGGGGAGCTGTTTTTT. Translation: CASSVAPTTGELFF.